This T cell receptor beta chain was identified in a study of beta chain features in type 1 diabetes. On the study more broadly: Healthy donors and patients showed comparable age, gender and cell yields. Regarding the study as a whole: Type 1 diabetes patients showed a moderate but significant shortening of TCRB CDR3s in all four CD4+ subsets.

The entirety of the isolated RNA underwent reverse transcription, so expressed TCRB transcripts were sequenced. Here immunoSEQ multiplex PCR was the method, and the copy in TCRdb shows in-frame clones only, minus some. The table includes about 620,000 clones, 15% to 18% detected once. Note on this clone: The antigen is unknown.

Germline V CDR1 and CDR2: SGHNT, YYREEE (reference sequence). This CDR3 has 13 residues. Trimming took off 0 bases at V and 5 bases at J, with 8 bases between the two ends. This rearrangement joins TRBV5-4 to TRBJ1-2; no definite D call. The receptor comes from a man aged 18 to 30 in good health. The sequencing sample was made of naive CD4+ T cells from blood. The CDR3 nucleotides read TGTGCCAGCAGCTTGGGGGCTCGATATGGCTACACCTTC. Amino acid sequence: CASSLGARYGYTF. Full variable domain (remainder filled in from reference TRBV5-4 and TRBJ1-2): ETGVTQSPTHLIKTRGQQVTLRCSSQSGHNTVSWYQQALGQGPQFIFQYYREEENGRGNFPPRFSGLQFPNYSSELNVNALELDDSALYLCASSLGARYGYTFGSGTRLTVV.